This T cell receptor beta chain appears in the sequencing data of a study of blood T cell repertoires in COVID-19. In the study overall: Samples taken during acute and convalescent COVID-19 were collected in the United States, Italy and Spain. PBMCs, B-cell-depleted T cells, or T cells provided the cDNA or gDNA that made up the material.

Authors' analysis steps: Nucleated cell counts were estimated from reference gene primer amplification. The data were produced by immunoSEQ multiplex PCR, yet TCRdb's version contains in-frame clones alone and is incomplete. The V and J calls and clone size come from that table; D and trimming were worked out from the DNA. In the table there are approximately 70,000 clones, over 80% of which are singletons. This CDR3 is 13 amino acids long. Germline CDR1 reads SGHKS; CDR2 reads YYEKEE (reference sequence). V was pared by 4 bases and J by 3 bases, with 4 bases of the junction left unmatched. Sequencing was carried out using peripheral blood. The rearrangement links TRBV5-5 to TRBJ2-7; 7 nucleotides align to TRBD1. The sequence was collected from a human donor in a cohort sampled during active COVID-19. CDR3 protein: CASSQGQRYEQYF. The CDR3 region has the DNA TGTGCCAGCAGCCAGGGACAGCGCTACGAGCAGTACTTC.